The present T cell receptor (beta chain) was sequenced within a study of PD-1 blockade in classical Hodgkin lymphoma. Findings and caveats of the study: CD4+ TCR diversity rose significantly by C4D1, and CD8+ TCR diversity did not. Newly diagnosed patients were reported to start with lower TCR diversity than healthy donors.

Between the trimmed V and J ends, which lost 5 bases and 2 bases, there was a span of 6 bases. Germline V CDR1 and CDR2: SGHTA, FQGNSA. The CDR3 runs 12 residues. Time point denoted: cycle 4 day 1 (C4D1), after six to seven weeks of nivolumab. Each patient experienced a relapse that followed autologous stem cell transplantation, and brentuximab vedotin exposure varied. Purification of CD4+ T cells from thawed PBMCs was achieved by magnetic negative selection. TCRdb keeps only in-frame clones here, not all; method: immunoSEQ multiplex PCR. The sample lists around 28,000 clones, about 88% occurring once. Concerning this clone: No antigen is known for it.

The origin of this receptor is a human donor with classical Hodgkin lymphoma. V usage is TRBV7-2 and J usage is TRBJ1-2; D is uncertain. Sequenced material: CD4+ T cells from blood, taken before the fourth cycle of nivolumab. CDR3 bases: TGTGCCAGCAGCAATAAGAACTATGGCTACACCTTC. This sequence encodes CASSNKNYGYTF. The full variable domain, in which reference TRBV7-2 and TRBJ1-2 provide the parts outside the CDR3, is GAGVSQSPSNKVTEKGKDVELRCDPISGHTALYWYRQSLGQGLEFLIYFQGNSAPDKSGLPSDRFSAERTGGSVSTLTIQRTQQEDSAVYLCASSNKNYGYTFGSGTRLTVV.